Listed below are T cell receptor beta chains from one sample, sequenced in a study of blood T cell repertoires in COVID-19. Profiling relied on immunoSEQ multiplex PCR, and the TCRdb table lists in-frame clones only, not all of them. The sample gives fewer than 200,000 clones, approximately 80% of which show up once; 9.5% to 15% is in the top ten. What was sequenced was PBMCs or T cells enriched from blood (not recorded which). The receptor set was obtained from a man in his fifties or sixties who had recovered from COVID-19. Each CDR3 is given with its conserved first and last residue. A D gene is named only where the DNA matches it firmly. A row's size may be missing; if present it is once, few, many or a size class.

V: TRBV5-6; J: TRBJ1-3; size: -; D: -; CDR3: CASSLWQGPNTIYF; DNA: TGTGCCAGCAGCTTGTGGCAGGGCCCAAACACCATATATTTT
V: TRBV4-3; J: TRBJ2-1; size: -; D: TRBD2; CDR3: CASSQAGGGMGYEQFF; DNA: TGCGCCAGCAGCCAAGCGGGCGGGGGGATGGGGTATGAGCAGTTCTTC
V: TRBV28; J: TRBJ1-1; size: -; D: -; CDR3: CASTSSFRGTEAFF; DNA: TGTGCCAGCACCTCAAGTTTTAGGGGCACTGAAGCTTTCTTT
V: TRBV2; J: TRBJ2-7; size: -; D: -; CDR3: CASSVVQSYEQYF; DNA: TGTGCCAGCAGTGTTGTACAGAGCTACGAGCAGTACTTC
V: TRBV5-1; J: TRBJ1-5; size: -; D: -; CDR3: CASSLEGGNQPQHF; DNA: TGCGCCAGCAGCTTGGAGGGGGGCAATCAGCCCCAGCATTTT
V: TRBV7-2; J: TRBJ1-5; size: -; D: -; CDR3: CASSALNQPQHF; DNA: TGTGCCAGCAGCGCACTCAATCAGCCCCAGCATTTT
V: TRBV3-1/TRBV3-2; J: TRBJ1-6; size: -; D: TRBD1; CDR3: CASSQGGQANSPLHF; DNA: TGTGCCAGCAGCCAGGGAGGACAGGCAAATTCACCCCTCCACTTT
V: TRBV9; J: TRBJ1-5; size: -; D: TRBD1; CDR3: CASSANTGGGEPQHF; DNA: TGTGCCAGCAGCGCCAATACAGGGGGCGGAGAGCCCCAGCATTTT
V: TRBV27; J: TRBJ2-3; size: -; D: -; CDR3: CASSVGMSGDTQYF; DNA: TGTGCCAGCAGTGTCGGGATGAGCGGAGATACGCAGTATTTT
V: TRBV6-5; J: TRBJ2-3; size: -; D: -; CDR3: CASKSTGTDTQYF; DNA: TGTGCCAGCAAGTCAACAGGCACAGATACGCAGTATTTT
V: TRBV4-1; J: TRBJ1-2; size: -; D: -; CDR3: CASSHLTGTYYGYTF; DNA: TGCGCCAGCAGCCACCTGACAGGAACTTACTATGGCTACACCTTC
V: TRBV2; J: TRBJ1-3; size: -; D: -; CDR3: CASTKTWALSGNTIYF; DNA: TGTGCCAGCACCAAAACTTGGGCCCTCTCTGGAAACACCATATATTTT
V: TRBV7-6; J: TRBJ2-7; size: -; D: TRBD1; CDR3: CASTPGGSLYEQYF; DNA: TGTGCCAGCACCCCAGGGGGCTCACTCTACGAGCAGTACTTC
V: TRBV27; J: TRBJ1-1; size: -; D: -; CDR3: CASSSRVGTEAFF; DNA: TGTGCCAGCAGTTCCAGGGTGGGCACTGAAGCTTTCTTT
V: TRBV21-1; J: TRBJ1-1; size: -; D: -; CDR3: CASSKILAGVAFF; DNA: TGTGCCAGCAGCAAAATTCTGGCAGGGGTAGCTTTCTTT
V: TRBV4-1; J: TRBJ1-5; size: few; D: TRBD1; CDR3: CASSQVFRGQINQPQHF; DNA: TGCGCCAGCAGCCAAGTGTTCAGGGGGCAAATCAATCAGCCCCAGCATTTT
V: TRBV14; J: TRBJ1-2; size: -; D: -; CDR3: CASSQDLKPLYGYTF; DNA: TGTGCCAGCAGCCAAGATCTAAAGCCGCTCTATGGCTACACCTTC
V: TRBV5-1; J: TRBJ2-5; size: once; D: -; CDR3: CASSLALWQGGETQYF; DNA: TGCGCCAGCAGCTTGGCCTTATGGCAGGGTGGAGAGACCCAGTACTTC
V: TRBV6-5; J: TRBJ1-5; size: -; D: -; CDR3: CASSPPNSNQPQHF; DNA: TGTGCCAGCAGTCCCCCAAATAGCAATCAGCCCCAGCATTTT
V: TRBV6-5; J: TRBJ1-2; size: few; D: TRBD1; CDR3: CAVQGRYGYTF; DNA: TGTGCCGTACAGGGGAGGTATGGCTACACCTTC
V: TRBV14; J: TRBJ2-5; size: -; D: -; CDR3: CASSHGYQETQYF; DNA: TGTGCCAGCAGCCACGGGTACCAAGAGACCCAGTACTTC
V: TRBV4-3; J: TRBJ2-1; size: -; D: TRBD1; CDR3: CASSQDPPGQIYNEQFF; DNA: TGCGCCAGCAGCCAGGATCCCCCGGGACAGATCTACAATGAGCAGTTCTTC
V: TRBV19; J: TRBJ1-1; size: -; D: -; CDR3: CASRAGGMAEAFF; DNA: TGTGCCAGTAGGGCGGGGGGGATGGCTGAAGCTTTCTTT
V: TRBV6-5; J: TRBJ2-7; size: -; D: -; CDR3: CASSYSALAQSYEQYF; DNA: TGTGCCAGCAGTTACTCCGCCCTAGCGCAGTCCTACGAGCAGTACTTC
V: TRBV9; J: TRBJ2-6; size: -; D: TRBD2; CDR3: CASSPGTSSGANVLTF; DNA: TGTGCCAGCAGCCCCGGGACTAGCTCTGGGGCCAACGTCCTGACTTTC
V: TRBV13; J: TRBJ2-3; size: -; D: -; CDR3: CASSPPKGLGNTDTQYF; DNA: TGTGCCAGCAGCCCCCCCAAGGGGCTGGGTAATACAGATACGCAGTATTTT
V: TRBV5-1; J: TRBJ1-2; size: once; D: -; CDR3: CATAALGSNYGYTF; DNA: TGCGCCACTGCGGCCCTCGGTTCCAACTATGGCTACACCTTC
V: TRBV4-1; J: TRBJ1-2; size: -; D: -; CDR3: CASSQDQVLDYGYTF; DNA: TGCGCCAGCAGCCAAGATCAGGTATTGGACTATGGCTACACCTTC
V: TRBV7-8; J: TRBJ2-3; size: -; D: TRBD2; CDR3: CASSLFWTPTSGGTSTDTQYF; DNA: TGTGCCAGCAGCTTATTCTGGACCCCGACTAGCGGGGGGACTAGCACAGATACGCAGTATTTT
V: TRBV9; J: TRBJ1-4; size: -; D: -; CDR3: CASSEGGRRKLFF; DNA: TGTGCCAGCAGCGAGGGGGGGCGCAGGAAACTGTTTTTT
V: TRBV28; J: TRBJ1-5; size: once; D: -; CDR3: CASNSGNQPQHF; DNA: TGTGCCAGCAACTCGGGGAATCAGCCCCAGCATTTT
V: TRBV5-1; J: TRBJ2-5; size: -; D: TRBD1; CDR3: CASSRTGEETQYF; DNA: TGCGCCAGCAGCCGGACAGGAGAAGAGACCCAGTACTTC
V: TRBV18; J: TRBJ1-2; size: -; D: -; CDR3: CASSPITGLLYGYTF; DNA: TGTGCCAGCTCACCGATCACCGGACTCCTCTATGGCTACACCTTC
V: TRBV6-5; J: TRBJ2-5; size: -; D: -; CDR3: CASSYGQIGGTQYF; DNA: TGTGCCAGCAGTTACGGCCAGATTGGAGGGACCCAGTACTTC
V: TRBV6-5; J: TRBJ2-7; size: once; D: -; CDR3: CASKGQSSYEQYF; DNA: TGTGCCAGCAAGGGGCAAAGCTCCTACGAGCAGTACTTC
V: TRBV7-9; J: TRBJ1-5; size: -; D: TRBD1; CDR3: CASSLTGGGKPQHF; DNA: TGTGCCAGCAGCTTAACAGGGGGAGGGAAGCCCCAGCATTTT
V: TRBV5-4; J: TRBJ2-2; size: -; D: TRBD1; CDR3: CASSLGQGPKNTGELFF; DNA: TGTGCCAGCAGCTTGGGACAGGGCCCGAAAAACACCGGGGAGCTGTTTTTT
V: TRBV6-1; J: TRBJ2-7; size: -; D: TRBD2; CDR3: CASTDRGRGIDYEQYF; DNA: TGTGCCAGCACTGACCGGGGGAGGGGAATAGACTACGAGCAGTACTTC
V: TRBV28; J: TRBJ1-2; size: -; D: -; CDR3: CASSFVAVNYGYTF; DNA: TGTGCCAGCAGTTTTGTGGCAGTCAACTATGGCTACACCTTC
V: TRBV2; J: TRBJ1-1; size: once; D: TRBD1; CDR3: CASSEFEGARSTEAFF; DNA: TGTGCCAGCAGTGAATTTGAGGGGGCGCGGAGTACTGAAGCTTTCTTT
V: TRBV2; J: TRBJ2-7; size: -; D: -; CDR3: CASSPPGPYEQYF; DNA: TGTGCCAGCAGCCCGCCAGGCCCCTACGAGCAGTACTTC
V: TRBV6-5; J: TRBJ1-1; size: once; D: TRBD1; CDR3: CASRGTGRAFF; DNA: TGTGCCAGCCGGGGGACAGGGAGGGCTTTCTTT
V: TRBV7-2; J: TRBJ2-3; size: -; D: -; CDR3: CASSQDRSTDTQYF; DNA: TGTGCCAGCAGCCAGGACAGAAGCACAGATACGCAGTATTTT
V: TRBV6-5; J: TRBJ1-4; size: -; D: TRBD1; CDR3: CASSYSGTGDEKLFF; DNA: TGTGCCAGCAGTTACTCCGGGACAGGTGACGAAAAACTGTTTTTT
V: TRBV4-3; J: TRBJ1-1; size: few; D: -; CDR3: CASSQAGGFTEAFF; DNA: TGCGCCAGCAGCCAGGCAGGTGGGTTCACTGAAGCTTTCTTT
V: TRBV5-1; J: TRBJ1-6; size: -; D: -; CDR3: CASSLIYSPSDNSPLHF; DNA: TGCGCCAGCAGCTTGATCTACAGCCCCTCGGATAATTCACCCCTCCACTTT
V: TRBV5-1; J: TRBJ1-4; size: -; D: -; CDR3: CASSGGGQGNEKLFF; DNA: TGCGCCAGCAGCGGCGGGGGGCAGGGGAATGAAAAACTGTTTTTT
V: TRBV2; J: TRBJ1-1; size: few; D: TRBD1; CDR3: CASSGQGAGTEAFF; DNA: TGTGCCAGCAGCGGACAGGGGGCCGGTACTGAAGCTTTCTTT
V: TRBV29-1; J: TRBJ2-7; size: -; D: -; CDR3: CSVMLNPYEQYF; DNA: TGCAGCGTTATGTTAAATCCCTACGAGCAGTACTTC
V: TRBV30; J: TRBJ1-1; size: -; D: -; CDR3: CAWSVRQGLGF; DNA: TGTGCCTGGAGTGTACGGCAGGGTCTCGGCTTT
V: TRBV27; J: TRBJ1-2; size: -; D: -; CDR3: CAARALGGGNGYTF; DNA: TGTGCCGCCCGGGCGTTGGGTGGAGGGAATGGCTACACCTTC